A selection of T cell receptor beta chains follows, all from one sample in a study of T-cell memory formation after mild COVID-19. Each CDR3 protein is one row after TCRdb ran MiXCR on the 5' RACE reads. Of a few hundred thousand distinct CDR3 sequences listed, roughly a fifth are singletons. Sequenced: PBMCs or a T cell subset sorted from them (not recorded which). All receptors derive from a man aged 18 to 30 who had mild COVID-19 (a few samples of this study predate the infection). Cell type and time point are not known. The CDR3 runs from the conserved cysteine through the conserved F or W. D genes are given only for firm matches. Not every row has a clone size; where given, it reads once, few, many or a size class.

>TRBD1|TRBJ2-2|few|TRBV12-3/TRBV12-4
TGTGCCAGCAGTTTCGTGACAGGGTTGCCGAACACCGGGGAGCTGTTTTTT
CASSFVTGLPNTGELFF
>TRBD2|TRBJ2-3|.|TRBV6-1
TGTGCCAGCAGTGAAGTTTTAGCGGGGGGCACAGATACGCAGTATTTT
CASSEVLAGGTDTQYF
>.|TRBJ1-3|.|TRBV19
TGTGCCAGTACCACGGAGGGGGGAACTGGAAACACCATATATTTT
CASTTEGGTGNTIYF
>.|TRBJ2-6|.|TRBV12-5
TGTGCTAGTGGTTTCCTCCTAGCGAGTAAGGATGCTGGGGCCAACGTCCTGACTTTC
CASGFLLASKDAGANVLTF
>.|TRBJ2-2|few|TRBV12-3/TRBV12-4
TGTGCCAGCAGCCGGGACGGGACCGGGGAGCTGTTTTTT
CASSRDGTGELFF
>.|TRBJ2-1|.|TRBV4-2
TGTGCCAGCAGCCCGGCGGGTGCCTACAATGAGCAGTTCTTC
CASSPAGAYNEQFF
>.|TRBJ2-5|.|TRBV5-1
TGCGCCAGCAGTAGCTCCCAAGAGACCCAGTACTTC
CASSSSQETQYF
>TRBD2|TRBJ2-7|.|TRBV9
TGTGCCAGCAGCGTCGACGTAGCGGGGGGGCGTAAGCAGTACTTC
CASSVDVAGGRKQYF
>.|TRBJ1-5|few|TRBV5-1
TGCGCCAGCAGCTTGGTACCGGGCAATCAGCCCCAGCATTTT
CASSLVPGNQPQHF
>.|TRBJ2-3|.|TRBV20-1
TGCAGTGCCCTGACTACCACAAGCCGCACAGATACGCAGTATTTT
CSALTTTSRTDTQYF
>.|TRBJ1-5|few|TRBV4-3
TGCGCCAGCAGCCAAGATTTCCCAGCAAGTAGCAATCAGCCCCAGCATTTT
CASSQDFPASSNQPQHF
>.|TRBJ2-1|few|TRBV5-1
TGCGCCAGCAGCATGGACTCACCCAGGGACCATGAGCAGTTCTTC
CASSMDSPRDHEQFF
>.|TRBJ2-7|.|TRBV5-6
TGTGCCAGCAGCTTGGGACACCCCTACGAGCAGTACTTC
CASSLGHPYEQYF
>TRBD1|TRBJ1-1|.|TRBV5-1
TGCGCCAGCAGCTCAGGGGGACAGGGGGCCGCTTTCTTT
CASSSGGQGAAFF
>.|TRBJ2-1|many|TRBV10-2
TGCGCCTTGAGCGCGGGGCATGAGCAGTTCTTC
CALSAGHEQFF
>TRBD1|TRBJ1-5|.|TRBV7-9
TGTGCCGTGACAGGGGGAGTCTATCAGCCCCAGCATTTT
CAVTGGVYQPQHF
>TRBD2|TRBJ2-2|.|TRBV27
TGTGCCAGCAGTAGACTAGCGGGGGGGCCCGGGGAGCTGTTTTTT
CASSRLAGGPGELFF
>.|TRBJ2-2|.|TRBV6-1
TGTGCCAGCAGGGATTATGCAGGAGCTAACACCGGGGAGCTGTTTTTT
CASRDYAGANTGELFF
>TRBD1|TRBJ2-5|few|TRBV20-1
TGCAGTGCTACGGGACAGGGGCGGCAAGAGACCCAGTACTTC
CSATGQGRQETQYF
>.|TRBJ1-2|many|TRBV6-5
TGTGCCAGCAGTCCTCAGGGGAACTATGGCTACACCTTC
CASSPQGNYGYTF
>.|TRBJ1-1|few|TRBV6-5
TGTGCCAGCAGCGGACCGGGAAACACTGAAGCTTTCTTT
CASSGPGNTEAFF
>.|TRBJ2-5|.|TRBV5-1
TGCGCCAGCAGCCCCAACCCGATCCTGCAAGAGACCCAGTACTTC
CASSPNPILQETQYF
>TRBD2|TRBJ2-3|.|TRBV6-5
TGTGCCAGCAATAGCGGGGCAAATACGCAGTATTTT
CASNSGANTQYF
>.|TRBJ2-1|.|TRBV7-9
TGTGCCAGCAGCGGCCGGGACGGAACCTACAATGAGCAGTTCTTC
CASSGRDGTYNEQFF
>.|TRBJ1-2|.|TRBV19
TGTGCCGGCGAAGGGGCCTATGGCTACACCTTC
CAGEGAYGYTF
>.|TRBJ1-2|few|TRBV7-6
TGTGCCAGCAGCCGGGGGGTGGGTGGCTACACCTTC
CASSRGVGGYTF
>.|TRBJ2-2|few|TRBV6-5
TGTGCCAGCAGGAACCTGGGGCAGACCGGGGAGCTGTTTTTT
CASRNLGQTGELFF
>.|TRBJ1-1|many|TRBV12-3/TRBV12-4
TGTGCCAGCACCCAAAGTGTAGTGCCCAACACTGAAGCTTTCTTT
CASTQSVVPNTEAFF
>.|TRBJ2-1|.|TRBV12-3/TRBV12-4
TGTGCCAGCACCGGGGGGCATGAGCAGTTCTTC
CASTGGHEQFF